This is a list of T cell receptor beta chains from one sample in a study of shared clonotypes between healthy human individuals. TCRdb's table, derived via immunoSEQ multiplex PCR, lists solely in-frame clones and lacks some. Of some 580,000 clones in the sample, 95% to 98% are singletons; the top ten hold 0.055% to 0.07%. The sample taken for sequencing was naive CD4+ T cells sorted from blood. The receptors originated from a woman aged 25 to 39 in good health. CDR3s include the opening cysteine and the closing phenylalanine or tryptophan. The D gene is left open where the match is weak. Clone sizes are given selectively: once, few, many, or a class where the clone is expanded.

TGTGCCATCAGGACCTCGGGACAGGGGGATGAGCAGTTCTTC,CAIRTSGQGDEQFF,TRBD1,TRBJ2-1,.,TRBV10-3
TGTGCCAGCTCACGGCCGGGTCCCCTGCGGGAGACCCAGTACTTC,CASSRPGPLRETQYF,.,TRBJ2-5,.,TRBV18
TGTGCCAGTAGTATGGAACAGGATTTCTACAATGAGCAGTTCTTC,CASSMEQDFYNEQFF,.,TRBJ2-1,.,TRBV19
TGCGCCAGCAGCTTGGCACAGGGCGATCAGCCCCAGCATTTT,CASSLAQGDQPQHF,.,TRBJ1-5,.,TRBV5-1
TGCGCCAGCAGCCCGGGGACCGAAGGTGTGAACACTGAAGCTTTCTTT,CASSPGTEGVNTEAFF,.,TRBJ1-1,.,TRBV5-1
TGTGCCAGCAGCTTAGCTTTACAGGGAAGGACCGGGGAGCTGTTTTTT,CASSLALQGRTGELFF,.,TRBJ2-2,.,TRBV11-1
TGTGCCAGCTCACGCAGCCCCTCGAACACCGGGGAGCTGTTTTTT,CASSRSPSNTGELFF,.,TRBJ2-2,once,TRBV18
TGTGCCAGCAGCTTATCTCAGGGCTTCGAGCAGTACTTC,CASSLSQGFEQYF,.,TRBJ2-7,.,TRBV7-9
TGTGCCAGCAGTGAAAGAGGGAGAGGGAACACCGGGGAGCTGTTTTTT,CASSERGRGNTGELFF,.,TRBJ2-2,.,TRBV25-1
TGTGCCAGCAGCCAGCGGGAGCAAGAGACCCAGTACTTC,CASSQREQETQYF,TRBD2,TRBJ2-5,.,TRBV7-6
TGTGCCAGCACGGAAGGGAACGTTTATCAGCCCCAGCATTTT,CASTEGNVYQPQHF,.,TRBJ1-5,.,TRBV28
TGTGCCAGCAGCTCAGACAGGGGGCGGCATGGCTACACCTTC,CASSSDRGRHGYTF,TRBD1,TRBJ1-2,.,TRBV7-1
TGCGCCAGCAGCCCGGATAGGAGCTCCTACAATGAGCAGTTCTTC,CASSPDRSSYNEQFF,.,TRBJ2-1,.,TRBV5-1
TGTGCCAGCAGTGTGGGGACAGGGGAGGGTTACGAGCAGTACTTC,CASSVGTGEGYEQYF,TRBD1,TRBJ2-7,.,TRBV25-1
TGTGCCAGCAGACTGGACAGGGTAGGGTCACCCCTCCACTTT,CASRLDRVGSPLHF,TRBD1,TRBJ1-6,.,TRBV28
TGTGCCATCAGTGTAAGGACAGGGGGCGAGCAGTACTTC,CAISVRTGGEQYF,TRBD1,TRBJ2-7,.,TRBV10-3
TGTGCCAGCAGCACAGAGGACAGGGAATGGGCCAAAAACATTCAGTACTTC,CASSTEDREWAKNIQYF,TRBD1,TRBJ2-4,.,TRBV7-9
TGTGCCAGCAGCCCCGCCGGGCGGGGGGCCATATATTTT,CASSPAGRGAIYF,.,TRBJ1-3,.,TRBV11-2
TGTGCCAGCAGCCGCGGGACGTCCTACAATGAGCAGTTCTTC,CASSRGTSYNEQFF,.,TRBJ2-1,.,TRBV6-5
TGTGCCAGTAGTATCCTCGGGCAGAACAATGAGCAGTTCTTC,CASSILGQNNEQFF,.,TRBJ2-1,.,TRBV19
TGTGCCAGTAGGACAGGAAGTACGGGCACTGAAGCTTTCTTT,CASRTGSTGTEAFF,TRBD1,TRBJ1-1,.,TRBV6-1
TGTGCCAGCAGTATTACTAGCGGGGGGCCCGCCGAGCAGTACTTC,CASSITSGGPAEQYF,TRBD2,TRBJ2-7,.,TRBV2